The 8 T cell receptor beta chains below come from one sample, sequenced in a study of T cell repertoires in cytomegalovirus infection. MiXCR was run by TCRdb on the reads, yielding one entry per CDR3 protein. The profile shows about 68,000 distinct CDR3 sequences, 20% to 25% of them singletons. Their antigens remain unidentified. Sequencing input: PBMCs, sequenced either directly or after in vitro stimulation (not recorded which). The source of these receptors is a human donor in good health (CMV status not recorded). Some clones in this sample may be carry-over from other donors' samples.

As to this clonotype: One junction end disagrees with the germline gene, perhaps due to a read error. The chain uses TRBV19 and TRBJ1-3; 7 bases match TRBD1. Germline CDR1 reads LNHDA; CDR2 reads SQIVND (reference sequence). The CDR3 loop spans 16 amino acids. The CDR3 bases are TGCTCTTCCCACCCGGGACAGAAGCTCTCTGGAAACACCATATATTTT. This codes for CSSHPGQKLSGNTIYF.

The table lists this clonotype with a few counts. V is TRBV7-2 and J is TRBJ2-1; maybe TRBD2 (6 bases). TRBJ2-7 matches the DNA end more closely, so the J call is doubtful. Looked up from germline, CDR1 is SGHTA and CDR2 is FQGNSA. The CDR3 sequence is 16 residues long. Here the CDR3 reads CASSAVAGSSYNAQYF. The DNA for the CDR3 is TGTGCCAGCAGCGCCGTGGCGGGAAGCTCCTACAATGCGCAGTACTTC.

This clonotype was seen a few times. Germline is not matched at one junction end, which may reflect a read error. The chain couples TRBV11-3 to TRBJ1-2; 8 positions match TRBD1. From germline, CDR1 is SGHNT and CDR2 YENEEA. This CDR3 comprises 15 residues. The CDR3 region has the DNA TGTGCCAGCAGCTTGGATAGACAGGGGCTCTATGGTTACACCTTC. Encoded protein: CASSLDRQGLYGYTF.

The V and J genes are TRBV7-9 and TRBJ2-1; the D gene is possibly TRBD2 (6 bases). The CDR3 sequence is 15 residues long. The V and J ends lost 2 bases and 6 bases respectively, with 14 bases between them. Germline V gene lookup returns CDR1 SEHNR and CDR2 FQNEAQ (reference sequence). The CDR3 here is CASSLLKTSFNEQFF. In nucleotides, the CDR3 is TGTGCCAGCAGCTTACTGAAGACTAGTTTCAATGAGCAGTTCTTC.

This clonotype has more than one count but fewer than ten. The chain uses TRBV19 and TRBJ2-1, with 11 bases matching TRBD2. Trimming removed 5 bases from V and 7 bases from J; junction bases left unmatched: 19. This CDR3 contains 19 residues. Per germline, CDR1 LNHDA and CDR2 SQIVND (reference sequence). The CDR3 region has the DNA TGTGCCAGTAGTGGATGGGACTGGTTAGCGGGAGGGGCTGGGAATGAGCAGTTCTTC. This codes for CASSGWDWLAGGAGNEQFF. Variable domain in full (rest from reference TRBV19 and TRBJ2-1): DGGITQSPKYLFRKEGQNVTLSCEQNLNHDAMYWYRQDPGQGLRLIYYSQIVNDFQKGDIAEGYSVSREKKESFPLTVTSAQKNPTAFYLCASSGWDWLAGGAGNEQFFGPGTRLTVL.

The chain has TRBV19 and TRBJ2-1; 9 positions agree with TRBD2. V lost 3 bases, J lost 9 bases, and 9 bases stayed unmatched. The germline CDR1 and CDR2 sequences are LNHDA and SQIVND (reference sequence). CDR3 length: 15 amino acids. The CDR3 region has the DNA TGTGCCAGTAGTATTTCTGGCGGGAGGGCCGGTGAGCAGTTCTTC. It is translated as CASSISGGRAGEQFF.

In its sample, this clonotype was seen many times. The CDR3 nucleotides read TGTGCCAGCAGCTTAGATTTGGCCTACAATGAGCAGTTCTTC. Its translation: CASSLDLAYNEQFF. J is TRBJ2-1 and V is TRBV7-2; D is uncertain. Trimming removed 1 base from V and 2 bases from J, with 6 bases in between. This CDR3 is built from 14 residues. In germline, CDR1 is SGHTA, CDR2 FQGNSA.

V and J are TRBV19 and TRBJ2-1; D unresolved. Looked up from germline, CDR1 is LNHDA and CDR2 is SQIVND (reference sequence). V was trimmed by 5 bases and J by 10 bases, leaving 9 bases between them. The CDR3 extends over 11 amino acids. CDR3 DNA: TGTGCCAGTAGTGTGGGCCGAGAGCAGTTCTTC. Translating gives CASSVGREQFF.